This T cell receptor (beta chain) was obtained from a study of T cells in Graves' hyperthyroidism and ophthalmopathy. There are a few counts of this clonotype. RNA transcripts yielded amplified TCR beta CDR3 regions. First-round RT-PCR with HTBI primers amplified the TCR CDR3 region. TCRdb reprocessed the multiplex PCR reads with MiXCR, giving one entry per CDR3 protein. Of some 650,000 distinct CDR3 sequences detected, around 16% appear once; the ten largest clones hold less than 3.5%. Disease lasting under 3 months, a NOSPECS grade of at least 4, and a Clinical Activity Score of at least 3 were features of the ophthalmopathy patients. Trimming left V 6 bases short and J 2 bases short, with 39 bases between. This CDR3 has 22 residues. From germline, CDR1 is DFQATT and CDR2 SNEGSKA (reference sequence).

The chain links TRBV20-1 to TRBJ2-3, with D possibly TRBD1 on 6 matching bases. Sequenced input: blood. This TCR came from a woman in her 40s with Graves' ophthalmopathy. The CDR3 region is CSATPGHRIKRAESKITDTQYF. CDR3 sequence (DNA): TGCAGTGCCACTCCGGGACACCGGATCAAGAGGGCCGAAAGTAAGATCACAGATACGCAGTATTTT.